Below, 22 T cell receptor beta chains from the same sample are listed, as sequenced in a study of T cell changes during pregnancy in multiple sclerosis. Sequenced by immunoSEQ multiplex PCR; TCRdb stores in-frame clones only, minus some. The sample lists under 55,000 clones; 93% were seen once. The sample in question was peripheral blood, obtained in the second trimester of pregnancy. These receptors were collected from a female donor with multiple sclerosis, enrolled in a pregnancy study.

This rearrangement joins TRBV4-3 to TRBJ2-2; TRBD2 agrees at 10 bases. Unmatched junction bases numbered 3, after V lost 3 bases and J lost 2 bases. Germline V CDR1 and CDR2: LGHNA, YSLEER. The CDR3 is 16 residues long. The CDR3 region is CASSHTSGTNTGELFF. The DNA for the CDR3 is TGCGCCAGCAGCCATACTAGCGGGACTAACACCGGGGAGCTGTTTTTT.

The chain is built from TRBV5-4 and TRBJ2-5; perhaps TRBD2 as D (6 bases). The CDR3 loop spans 13 amino acids. The V gene lost 4 bases and the J gene lost 12 bases, with 19 bases spanning the gap. Germline CDR1 and CDR2: SGHNT and YYREEE (reference sequence). DNA for the CDR3: TGTGCCAGCAGCGACCGGGACTCGTTGTCGGAGTACTTC. It codes for CASSDRDSLSEYF.

The rearrangement uses TRBV25-1 and TRBJ2-7; D remains ambiguous. Germline assignment: CDR1 MGHDK and CDR2 SYGVNS. V dropped 1 base and J dropped 2 bases, with 12 bases sitting between them. The CDR3 length is 15 residues. The CDR3 nucleotides read TGTGCCAGCAGTGAATCGACACGTTATACCTACGAGCAGTACTTC. It codes for CASSESTRYTYEQYF.

The chain joins TRBV7-8 to TRBJ2-1; tentatively, D is TRBD2 (6 bases). Trimming left V 3 bases short and J 1 base short, with 13 bases between. This CDR3 spans 16 amino acids. Germline assignment: CDR1 SGHVS and CDR2 FQNEAQ. The CDR3 loop is CASSLPAEGSYNEQFF. For the CDR3, the DNA is TGTGCCAGCAGCTTGCCAGCGGAGGGTTCCTACAATGAGCAGTTCTTC.

The chain links TRBV5-1 to TRBJ2-1, with D uncertain. There are 14 residues in the CDR3. The germline CDR1 and CDR2 sequences are SGHRS and YFSETQ. Trimming took off 5 bases at V and 5 bases at J, with 14 bases between the two ends. CDR3 sequence: CASRFNYADNEQFF. CDR3 bases: TGCGCCAGCAGGTTTAACTACGCTGACAATGAGCAGTTCTTC.

The J gene is TRBJ1-2, the V gene TRBV29-1, with D unresolved. Trimming took off 5 bases at V and 8 bases at J, with 12 bases between the two ends. Germline CDR1 and CDR2: SQVTM and ANQGSEA. The CDR3 loop spans 11 amino acids. The CDR3 nucleotides are TGCAGCGTTTTGGGCTCCGGCGGCTACACCTTC. It is translated as CSVLGSGGYTF.

V and J are TRBV7-9 and TRBJ2-7; 8 nucleotides line up with TRBD1. Per the germline V gene, CDR1 is SEHNR and CDR2 is FQNEAQ (reference sequence). The CDR3 runs to 13 residues. The V gene end was trimmed by 5 bases and the J gene end by 6 bases; junction bases not matched to a gene: 6. The CDR3 reads CASSPGTGTEQYF. In DNA, the CDR3 is TGTGCCAGCAGCCCCGGGACAGGAACCGAGCAGTACTTC.

The rearrangement joins TRBV5-8 to TRBJ2-3; 12 nucleotides line up with TRBD2. V dropped 4 bases and J dropped 3; count of bases not matched to a gene: 3. The length of the CDR3 is 15 residues. Germline lookup yields CDR1 SGHTS and CDR2 YDEGEE. CDR3: CASSQGTSGTDTQYF. The CDR3 nucleotides read TGTGCCAGCAGCCAAGGGACTAGCGGGACAGATACGCAGTATTTT.

The chain employs TRBV28 and TRBJ1-5; 8 bases fit TRBD1. The germline V gene encodes CDR1 MDHEN and CDR2 SYDVKM. The CDR3 is 14 amino acids. Losses at the gene ends were 5 bases for V and 6 bases for J; bases not matched to a gene: 6. In DNA, the CDR3 is TGTGCCAGCAGTCGCACAGGGGGTCTTCAGCCCCAGCATTTT. It yields the protein CASSRTGGLQPQHF. The complete variable domain, with remaining parts taken from reference TRBV28 and TRBJ1-5, reads DVKVTQSSRYLVKRTGEKVFLECVQDMDHENMFWYRQDPGLGLRLIYFSYDVKMKEKGDIPEGYSVSREKKERFSLILESASTNQTSMYLCASSRTGGLQPQHFGDGTRLSIL.

This sequence joins TRBV21-1 and TRBJ1-2; the table gives TRBD1 as D, unverified against the DNA. TRBV21-1 represents a pseudogene. This CDR3 spans 15 amino acids. CDR3 DNA: TGTGCCAGCAGCAAAAGGTGGTGTAGGGGAAGAGGCTACACCTTC. Protein product: CASSKRWCRGRGYTF.

This clone has a handful of counts. V usage is TRBV4-1 and J usage is TRBJ1-5; 7 nucleotides agree with TRBD1. The CDR3 is 17 amino acids. Germline assignment: CDR1 MGHRA and CDR2 YSYEKL. Trimming at V came to 1 base and at J to 4 bases, leaving 10 bases not matched to a gene. The CDR3 reads CASSQGILGQKNQPQHF. CDR3 nucleotides: TGCGCCAGCAGCCAAGGGATCCTGGGACAGAAGAATCAGCCCCAGCATTTT.

V gene TRBV27 combines with J gene TRBJ2-7; D possibly corresponds to TRBD1 (5 bases). Trimming cost V 2 bases and J 6 bases, with 17 bases left between them. The germline V gene encodes CDR1 MNHEY and CDR2 SMNVEV (reference sequence). CDR3 length: 15 amino acids. CDR3 DNA: TGTGCCAGCAGTTTAAGAAACGACAGACCTCTCGAGCAGTACTTC. This encodes CASSLRNDRPLEQYF.

This chain joins TRBV6-6 and TRBJ2-3, with TRBD1 matching over 10 bases. Trimming took 4 bases from V and 1 from J; bases not matched to a gene: 2. The length of the CDR3 is 15 residues. Germline CDR1 is MNHNY and CDR2 is SVGAGI (reference sequence). The CDR3 loop reads CASSFGTGGTDTQYF. CDR3 nucleotide sequence: TGTGCCAGCAGTTTTGGGACAGGGGGCACAGATACGCAGTATTTT.

The chain couples TRBV28 to TRBJ2-7; 7 nucleotides align to TRBD1. CDR1 and CDR2 (germline): MDHEN, SYDVKM. V shed 6 bases, J shed 5 bases, and the junction held 10 bases outside the gene matches. The CDR3 spans 14 residues. CDR3: CASRTTGNVDEQYF. Written as DNA, the CDR3 is TGTGCCAGCAGGACGACAGGGAACGTGGACGAGCAGTACTTC.

The rearrangement uses TRBV9 and TRBJ2-7; possible D gene TRBD1, 5 bases. The CDR3 is 13 amino acids. Per the germline V gene, CDR1 is SGDLS and CDR2 is YYNGEE. V was trimmed by 1 base and J by 12 bases, leaving 17 bases between them. CDR3 amino acids: CASSVSNGAHPYF. The CDR3 DNA reads TGTGCCAGCAGCGTAAGTAATGGGGCCCATCCGTACTTC.

V gene TRBV11-3 combines with J gene TRBJ2-3, with 15 nucleotides matching TRBD2. The CDR3 is 17 amino acids. V lost 4 bases to trimming and J lost 5 bases; unmatched junction nucleotides: 7. Germline CDR1 and CDR2: SGHNT and YENEEA. CDR3 protein: CASSSGLAGGPGDTQYF. CDR3 DNA: TGTGCCAGCAGCTCCGGACTAGCGGGAGGGCCAGGAGATACGCAGTATTTT.

This sequence joins TRBV19 and TRBJ1-3, with D perhaps TRBD1 (6 bases). Deletions cut 4 bases from V and 2 bases from J, with 15 bases between. The germline V gene encodes CDR1 LNHDA and CDR2 SQIVND (reference sequence). CDR3 size: 16 residues. In DNA, the CDR3 is TGTGCCAGTAGTACGTTACAGGGAATGACTGGAAACACCATATATTTT. Translated, it gives CASSTLQGMTGNTIYF.

The CDR3 DNA sequence: TGCGCCAGCAGCTTGGTTGCGGGTTCCGAGCAGTACTTC. Translation gives CASSLVAGSEQYF. This chain links TRBV5-1 with TRBJ2-7; tentatively, D is TRBD2 (5 bases). Trimming pared 0 bases from V and 6 bases from J, leaving 10 bases between. This CDR3 has 13 amino acids. CDR1 SGHRS and CDR2 YFSETQ come from the germline V gene.

The chain uses TRBV6-1 and TRBJ2-5; D remains unclear. The CDR3 spans 16 residues. Trimming pared 0 bases from V and 2 bases from J, leaving 13 bases between. Germline values: CDR1 MNHNS, CDR2 SASEGT. The CDR3 loop reads CASSEAPSPVQETQYF. CDR3 nucleotide sequence: TGTGCCAGCAGTGAAGCCCCGTCCCCAGTACAAGAGACCCAGTACTTC.

The chain combines TRBV19 with TRBJ2-1; 11 nucleotides match TRBD2. The CDR3 loop spans 15 amino acids. The trim removed 6 bases at V and 4 bases at J, leaving 5 bases unmatched. CDR1 LNHDA and CDR2 SQIVND come from the germline V gene (reference sequence). CDR3 nucleotides: TGTGCCAGTAGACCCGGGACTAGCGGATACAATGAGCAGTTCTTC. As protein: CASRPGTSGYNEQFF.

Comments on this clone: One junction end disagrees with the germline gene, perhaps due to a read error. The chain recombines TRBV4-3 with TRBJ2-7, with D perhaps matching TRBD2 (6 bases). CDR1 LGHNA and CDR2 YSLEER come from the germline V gene. This CDR3 is built from 13 residues. The CDR3 sequence is CASSQDGSGRFHF. The CDR3 DNA sequence: TGCGCCAGCAGCCAAGATGGGAGCGGGCGTTTTCACTTC.

This clone was detected only a few times. The chain recombines TRBV7-9 with TRBJ1-1, with TRBD1 as a possible D gene (6 bases). Trimming took 2 bases from V and 5 from J, leaving 18 bases between them. CDR1 and CDR2 (germline): SEHNR, FQNEAQ (reference sequence). The CDR3 sequence is 16 residues long. The CDR3 here is CASSLQSRRRGTEAFF. CDR3 in DNA: TGTGCCAGCAGCTTACAGTCCCGGCGCAGGGGAACTGAAGCTTTCTTT.